This TCR beta chain stems from a study of blood T cell repertoires in COVID-19. Libraries were prepared by immunoSEQ multiplex PCR; TCRdb keeps only in-frame clonotypes and omits some of them. The sample yields about 360,000 clones, 65% to 90% seen once. The germline CDR1 and CDR2 sequences are SQVTM and ANQGSEA. The ends were cut back, 4 bases at V and 0 bases at J, with 15 bases in the middle. The CDR3 extends over 15 amino acids. The chain couples TRBV29-1 to TRBJ1-2; no clear D gene. Specimen: peripheral blood. The receptor's source is a woman aged 55 to 70 with COVID-19, enrolled during active disease. The CDR3 spells CSVVASSQANYGYTF. The CDR3 nucleotides read TGCAGCGTTGTAGCATCTTCCCAAGCTAACTATGGCTACACCTTC. The variable domain in full, with the rest retrieved from reference TRBV29-1 and TRBJ1-2, is SAVISQKPSRDICQRGTSLTIQCQVDSQVTMMFWYRQQPGQSLTLIATANQGSEATYESGFVIDKFPISRPNLTFSTLTVSNMSPEDSSIYLCSVVASSQANYGYTFGSGTRLTVV.